This TCR beta chain originates from a study of T cells in Graves' hyperthyroidism and ophthalmopathy. Looking at the study overall: Peripheral blood sampling occurred at initial diagnosis, before any treatment.

Graves' hyperthyroidism was deemed stable given no ophthalmopathy progression within 18 months. Patients aged 18 to 65 had newly diagnosed hyperthyroidism of under 2 months' duration. The CDR3 regions of TCR beta were amplified from RNA transcripts. HTBI primers were the set used in a first-round RT-PCR of the TCR CDR3. In TCRdb, the multiplex PCR reads were re-called with MiXCR into one record per CDR3 protein. The sample has 300,000 to 500,000 distinct CDR3 sequences; about 15% are singletons. Only a few counts were recorded for this clonotype. V lost 4 bases, J lost 2 bases, and 15 bases lay in between. This CDR3 comprises 16 residues. From germline, CDR1 is SGHNT and CDR2 YYREEE (reference sequence).

The source of this sequence is a woman aged 30 to 39 with Graves' hyperthyroidism. Sequencing was performed on blood. The chain joins TRBV5-4 to TRBJ2-2; D possibly uses TRBD1 or TRBD2 (6 bases each). CDR3 bases: TGTGCCAGCAGCGAGGGCGGGACACACAACACCGGGGAGCTGTTTTTT. It specifies CASSEGGTHNTGELFF.